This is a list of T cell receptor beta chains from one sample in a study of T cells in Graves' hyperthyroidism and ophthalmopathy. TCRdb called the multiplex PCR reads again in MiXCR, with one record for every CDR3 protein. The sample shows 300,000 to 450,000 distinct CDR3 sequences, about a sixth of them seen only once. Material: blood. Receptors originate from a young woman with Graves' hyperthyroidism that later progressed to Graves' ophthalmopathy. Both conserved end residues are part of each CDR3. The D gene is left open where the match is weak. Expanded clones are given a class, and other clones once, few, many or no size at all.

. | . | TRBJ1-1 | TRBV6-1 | TGTGCCAGCAGGCGCGGGACAAACACTGAAGCTTTCTTT | CASRRGTNTEAFF
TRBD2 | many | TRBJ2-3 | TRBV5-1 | TGCGCCAGCAGCGAGAAACAGGGACTAGCGGGAGAATTTTCAGATACGCAGTATTTT | CASSEKQGLAGEFSDTQYF
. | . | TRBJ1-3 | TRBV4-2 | TGTGCCAGCAGCCGACAATCCGGGACATCTGGAAACACCATATATTTT | CASSRQSGTSGNTIYF
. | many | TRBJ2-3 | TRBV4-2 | TGTGCCAGCAGCCGGGACACGCCGGAGGATACGCAGTATTTT | CASSRDTPEDTQYF
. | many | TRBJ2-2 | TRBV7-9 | TGTGCCAGCAGCTTACTCGGGGGCGCCGGAGGGGAGCTGTTTTTT | CASSLLGGAGGELFF
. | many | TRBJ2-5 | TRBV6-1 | TGTGCCAGCAGCCAATTTCTAGGGGAGACCCAGTACTTC | CASSQFLGETQYF
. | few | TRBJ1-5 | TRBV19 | TGTGCCAGGACAGGCGTGCCAGACGCTCGTCGTCAGCCCCAGCATTTT | CARTGVPDARRQPQHF
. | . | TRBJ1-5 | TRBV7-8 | TGTGCCAGCAGCTTCTCCAGTGAGGGTCTGCAGCCCCAGCATTTT | CASSFSSEGLQPQHF
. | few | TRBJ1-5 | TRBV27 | TGTGCCAGCAGGAATGGCAATCAGCCCCAGCATTTT | CASRNGNQPQHF
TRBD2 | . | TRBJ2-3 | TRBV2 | TGTGCCAGCACCGGGACTAGCGGGAGTAGCAGATACGCAGTATTT | CASTGTSGSSRYAVF
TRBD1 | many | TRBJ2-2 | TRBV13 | TGTGCCAGCAGCCAGACGGGACAGGGTCACACCGGGGAGCTGTTTTTT | CASSQTGQGHTGELFF
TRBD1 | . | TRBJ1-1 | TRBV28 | TGTGCCAGCAGTTTACTCGCCGGACAGGGTGTCGAAGCTTTCTTT | CASSLLAGQGVEAFF
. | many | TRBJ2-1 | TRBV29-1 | TGCAGCGTTGAAGATGGGCAGGGGCCCAACAATGAGCAGTTCTTC | CSVEDGQGPNNEQFF
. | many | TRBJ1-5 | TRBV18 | TGTGCCAGCTCACCAGGGGCCCAGGGGAGCAATCAGCCCCAGCATTTT | CASSPGAQGSNQPQHF
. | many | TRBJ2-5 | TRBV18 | TGTGCCTCCCGGGGCGCCCAAGAGACCCAGTACTTC | CASRGAQETQYF
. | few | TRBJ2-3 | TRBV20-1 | TGCAGTGCTAGAAGGGTGGCCACAGATACGCAGTATTTT | CSARRVATDTQYF
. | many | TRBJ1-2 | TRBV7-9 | TGTGCCAGCAGCTTAGTTGGCGGAGAGTCCTATGGCTACACCTTC | CASSLVGGESYGYTF
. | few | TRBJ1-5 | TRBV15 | TGTGCCACCAGCAGAGAGACAGGTAGCAATCAGCCCCAGCATTTT | CATSRETGSNQPQHF
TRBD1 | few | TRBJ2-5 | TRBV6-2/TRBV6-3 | TGTGCCACCCAGGGGATGGGGACAGGGGACCCCCAAGAGACCCAGTACTTC | CATQGMGTGDPQETQYF
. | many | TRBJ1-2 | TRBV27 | TGTGCCAGCAGTTTAGGGGGGGGCTATGGCTACACCTTC | CASSLGGGYGYTF
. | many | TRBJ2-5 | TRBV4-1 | TGCGCCAGCAGCCAAGAGCTCGCCTCCCGGGGTGAGACCCAGTACTTC | CASSQELASRGETQYF
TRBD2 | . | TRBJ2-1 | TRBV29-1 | TGCAGCGTAAGGACTAGCAGCTACAATGAGCAGTTCTTC | CSVRTSSYNEQFF
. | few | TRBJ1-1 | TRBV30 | TGTGCCTGGAGCCCCCCCCCCACTGAAGCTTTCTTT | CAWSPPPTEAFF
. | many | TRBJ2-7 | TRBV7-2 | TGTGCCAGCAGCTTAGGAATGGCCTACGAGCAGTACTTC | CASSLGMAYEQYF
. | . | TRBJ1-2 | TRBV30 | TGTGCCTGGAGTATCGGGGACGGGGGGAAAGGCTACACCTTC | CAWSIGDGGKGYTF
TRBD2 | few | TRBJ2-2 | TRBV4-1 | TGCGCCAGCAGCCGAGGAACGGGACTAGCGGGAGGGGCGAACACCGGGGAGCTGTTTTTT | CASSRGTGLAGGANTGELFF
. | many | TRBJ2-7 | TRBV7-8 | TGTGCCAGCAGCCCCGGACTTGAGCAGTACTTC | CASSPGLEQYF
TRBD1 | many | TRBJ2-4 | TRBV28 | TGTGCCAGCAGTTCTGAGGACAGGGTCGGTCACATTCAGTACTTC | CASSSEDRVGHIQYF
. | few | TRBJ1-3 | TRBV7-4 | TGTGCCAGCAGCTTAACCCCGGCCAGAAAGGCTGGAAACACCATATATTTT | CASSLTPARKAGNTIYF
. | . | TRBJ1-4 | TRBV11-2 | TGTGCCAGCAGCTTAGATCGTCGTTGGGAAAAACTGTTTTTT | CASSLDRRWEKLFF
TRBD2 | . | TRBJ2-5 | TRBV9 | TGTGCCAGCAGCGTAGCATCGGCGGGGGGGCCGGAGACCCAGTACTTC | CASSVASAGGPETQYF
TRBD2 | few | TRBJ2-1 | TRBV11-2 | TGTGCCAGCAGCTTATTACGGGGGGGCACGGGTGAGCAGTTCTTC | CASSLLRGGTGEQFF
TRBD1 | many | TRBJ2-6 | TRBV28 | TGTGCCAGCAGTTTTGGCCGACTTAGGAGGACAGGGCGCTCTGGGGCCAACGTCCTGACTTTC | CASSFGRLRRTGRSGANVLTF
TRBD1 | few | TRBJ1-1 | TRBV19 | TGTGCCAGTAATTGGGGACAGGGGGTTTTCACTGAAGCTTTCTTT | CASNWGQGVFTEAFF
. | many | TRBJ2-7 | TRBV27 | TGTGCCAGCAGTTTTACGGGGCGTCCCATCTACGAGCAGTACTTC | CASSFTGRPIYEQYF
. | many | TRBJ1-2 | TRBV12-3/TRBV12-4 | TGTGCCAGCAGTTTATCCGGAACAGGGCACTATGGCTACACCTTC | CASSLSGTGHYGYTF
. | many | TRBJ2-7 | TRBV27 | TGTGCCAGCAGTTTAAGGGGGGGAGGAAGCATCTCCTACGAGCAGTACTTC | CASSLRGGGSISYEQYF
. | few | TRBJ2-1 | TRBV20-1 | TGCAGTGCTAGAGAGCACCCCCTGGTTGGGACCAATGAGCAGTTCTTC | CSAREHPLVGTNEQFF
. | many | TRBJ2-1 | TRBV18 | TGTGCCAGCTCACCAAGGAAGGGGGGCTACAATGAGCAGTTCTTC | CASSPRKGGYNEQFF
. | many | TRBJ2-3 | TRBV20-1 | TGCAGTGCTAGAGATCGACGGCATACTAGCACAGATACGCAGTATTTT | CSARDRRHTSTDTQYF
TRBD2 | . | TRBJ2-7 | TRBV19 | TGTGCCAGTAGTAAGCTAGCGGGAGGTGACTACGAGCAGTACTTC | CASSKLAGGDYEQYF
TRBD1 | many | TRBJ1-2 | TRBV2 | TGTGCCAGCAGGGGAACAGGGGGTATAGGCTACACCTTC | CASRGTGGIGYTF
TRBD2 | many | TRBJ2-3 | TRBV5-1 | TGCGCCAGCAAACCCCTTGCGGGAGCCCCCGCAGATACGCAGTATTTT | CASKPLAGAPADTQYF
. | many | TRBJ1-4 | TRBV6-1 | TGTGCCAGCAGTGACACCGACAGGCGCGCAACTAATGAAAAACTGTTTTTT | CASSDTDRRATNEKLFF
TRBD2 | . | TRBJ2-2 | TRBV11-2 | TGTGCCAGCAGCTTCTTAGCGGGAGGTGGCACCGGGGAGCTGTTTTTT | CASSFLAGGGTGELFF
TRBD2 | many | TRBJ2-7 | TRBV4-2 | TGTGCCAGCAGCCACCCGGGACTAGCGGGCGGGTACGAGCAGTACTTC | CASSHPGLAGGYEQYF
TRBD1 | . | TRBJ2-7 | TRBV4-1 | TGCGCCAGCCGGGACAGGGTGTTCTCGGGCGAGCAGTACTTC | CASRDRVFSGEQYF
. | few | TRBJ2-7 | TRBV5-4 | TGTGCCAGCAGCTCGTCAGAATCCTACGAGCAGTACTTC | CASSSSESYEQYF
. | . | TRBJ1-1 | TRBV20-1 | TGCAGTACGAGTAGTCGACTCACTAACACTGAAGCTTTCTTT | CSTSSRLTNTEAFF
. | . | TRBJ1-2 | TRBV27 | TGTGCCAACGCCAAGGGTGGCTATGGCTACACCTTC | CANAKGGYGYTF